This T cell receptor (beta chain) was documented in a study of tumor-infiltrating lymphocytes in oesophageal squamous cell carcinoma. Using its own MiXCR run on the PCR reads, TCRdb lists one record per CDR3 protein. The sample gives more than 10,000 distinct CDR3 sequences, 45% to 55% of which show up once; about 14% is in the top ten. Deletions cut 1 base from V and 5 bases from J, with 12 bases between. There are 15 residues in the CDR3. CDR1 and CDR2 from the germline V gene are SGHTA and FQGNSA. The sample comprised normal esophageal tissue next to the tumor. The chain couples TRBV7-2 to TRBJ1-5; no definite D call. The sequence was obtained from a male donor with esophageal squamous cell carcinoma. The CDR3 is CASSLVAGEDQPQHF. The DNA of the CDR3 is TGTGCCAGCAGCTTAGTGGCAGGAGAGGATCAGCCCCAGCATTTT. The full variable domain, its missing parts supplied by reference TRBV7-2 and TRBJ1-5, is GAGVSQSPSNKVTEKGKDVELRCDPISGHTALYWYRQSLGQGLEFLIYFQGNSAPDKSGLPSDRFSAERTGGSVSTLTIQRTQQEDSAVYLCASSLVAGEDQPQHFGDGTRLSIL.